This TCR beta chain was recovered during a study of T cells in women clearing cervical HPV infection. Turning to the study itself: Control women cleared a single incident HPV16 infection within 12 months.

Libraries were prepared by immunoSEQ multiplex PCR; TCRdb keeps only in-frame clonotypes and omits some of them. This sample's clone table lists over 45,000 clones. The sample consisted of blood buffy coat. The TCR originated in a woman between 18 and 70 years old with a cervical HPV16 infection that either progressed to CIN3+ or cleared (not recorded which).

The CDR3: CASSLQGPGNTIYF. CDR3 DNA (partial): TGTGCCAGCAGCCTCCAGGGTCCCGGAAACACC. V gene TRBV7-9 combines with J gene TRBJ1-3, with TRBD1 as a possible D gene (5 bases). The CDR3 goes on 3 residues after the read ends, and that part is filled in from the germline J gene. Between the trimmed V and J ends, which lost 5 bases and 4 bases, there was a span of 12 bases. Germline lookup yields CDR1 SEHNR and CDR2 FQNEAQ (reference sequence). This CDR3 is 14 amino acids long.